This TCR beta chain is from a study of OX40 agonist ivuxolimab in advanced cancers. Looking at the study overall: The costimulatory receptor OX40 (CD134) was targeted by ivuxolimab, a fully human IgG2 agonistic monoclonal antibody. Peripheral TCRbeta sequencing aimed to test whether ivuxolimab altered TCR sequence diversity and caused clonal T-cell expansion. Intravenous ivuxolimab was administered to patients every 2 weeks at six dose levels: 0.01, 0.1, 0.3, 1.5, 3 and 10 mg/kg. Three dose-escalation patients achieved partial responses, one with hepatocellular carcinoma and two with cutaneous melanoma. The dose-escalation cohort was about 87% male with a mean age of approximately 60 years, ranging from roughly 20 to 80. Prior anti-PD-1, anti-PD-L1 or anti-CTLA-4 therapy was permitted, and checkpoint inhibitors had been received by under 50% of dose-escalation patients. The paper reports the monotherapy dose-escalation portion (N of about 50 patients) of the phase I ivuxolimab trial. Of the approximately 54 dose-escalation patients, hepatocellular carcinoma was present in about 20, melanoma in roughly 15, renal cell carcinoma in 9 and head and neck cancer in 9. Study-level results and caveats: In partial responders in the 0.1-3.0 mg/kg groups, normalized peripheral clonal expansion was found to be among the lowest, especially among CD8+ T cells. Clonal expansion of both CD4+ and CD8+ blood T cells was observed from baseline to week 6 at doses 0.1 to 3.0 mg/kg. The antigen specificity of the peripheral T cells that underwent clonal expansion was not determined. Low levels of normalized T-cell clonal expansion were also shown by some nonresponding patients. After ivuxolimab, expanded clones were on average more numerous among CD8+ T cells than among CD4+ T cells.

V loses 6 bases, J loses 5 bases, and the germline ends lie 17 bases apart. The CDR3 has 14 amino acids, counting the end cysteine and phenylalanine. Solely the CDR3 DNA is kept, with 42 bases framed from the first base. The germline V gene gives CDR1 as SGDLS and CDR2 as YYNGEE. The trial excluded patients who had a history of autoimmune disease or were on systemic immunosuppression. Peripheral blood for TCR sequencing was collected from all dose cohorts at baseline, on cycle 4 day 1, and on cycle 7 day 1. Samples were obtained from an open-label, multicenter, first-in-human phase I dose-escalation trial of ivuxolimab. The trial enrolled adults with locally advanced or metastatic head and neck squamous cell, hepatocellular, melanoma or renal cell carcinoma. CD4+ and CD8+ T cells were sorted separately from peripheral blood before TCR sequencing. Genomic DNA was isolated from the sorted cells so that the TCRbeta CDR3 region could be sequenced. TCRbeta CDR3 regions were sequenced using the immunoSEQ Assay. TCRdb retrieved this table from immuneACCESS and kept in-frame rearrangements only. Not all clones are present; in checked studies, unresolved V genes account for under half, and no reason is known for the remainder. Recorded for this sample are tens of thousands of clones; around nine tenths of them occurred a single time. The top ten clonotypes cover around 0.84% of the sample.

This clone occurred a few times. Its antigen is not yet known. Per-base qualities were not stored, and no clone one base away is much larger. The sequence was collected from an adult with an advanced solid tumor such as melanoma, head and neck, liver or kidney cancer. The sample here was CD4+ or CD8+ T cells sorted from blood, taken in a trial of the OX40 agonist ivuxolimab. This chain is built from TRBV9 and TRBJ1-1; a tentative D match to TRBD1 spans 5 bases. The DNA sequence is given as TGTGCCAGCACTAGGTGGGGGGTTGGTACTGAAGCTTTCTTT. Translated, this is CASTRWGVGTEAFF.